Listed below are T cell receptor beta chains from one sample, sequenced in a study of blood T cell repertoires in COVID-19. The table came from immunoSEQ multiplex PCR; TCRdb's copy has only in-frame clones and leaves some out. The sample carries 120,000 or so clones, approximately 85% recorded once. The specimen was peripheral blood. The receptors stem from a woman older than 75 with acute or convalescent COVID-19. Both conserved end residues are part of each CDR3. A D gene is named only where the DNA matches it firmly. Rows give clone size only sometimes, using once, few, many, or a class for an expanded clone.

v_gene	d_gene	j_gene	abundance	CDR3nt	CDR3aa
TRBV28	-	TRBJ1-5	-	TGTGCCAGCAGTTTTCAGGATCAGCCCCAGCATTTT	CASSFQDQPQHF
TRBV3-1/TRBV3-2	TRBD1	TRBJ1-3	-	TGTGCCAGCAGCCAACCGGGACAGGGAGGTTCTGGAAACACCATATATTTT	CASSQPGQGGSGNTIYF
TRBV5-4	-	TRBJ2-2	-	TGTGCCAGCAGCTTACGGGCGGGCACCGGGGAGCTGTTTTTT	CASSLRAGTGELFF
TRBV5-3	-	TRBJ1-2	-	TGTGCCAGTACCGAGTGGCGACAGGCCCCAAGGGATGGCTACACCTTC	CASTEWRQAPRDGYTF
TRBV5-4	-	TRBJ1-2	-	TGTGCCAGCAGCTTGTGGTCCACAGATGGCTACACCTTC	CASSLWSTDGYTF
TRBV6-5	TRBD1	TRBJ1-1	-	TGTGCCAGCAGACGCGGGACAGGGAATGAGGCTTTCTTT	CASRRGTGNEAFF
TRBV2	-	TRBJ2-5	-	TGTGCCAGCCGACTAGACCAAGAGACCCAGTACTTC	CASRLDQETQYF
TRBV27	TRBD1	TRBJ2-6	-	TGTGCCAGCAGTTGGAGCCGGGACAGGGCCTCTGGGGCCAACGTCCTGACTTTC	CASSWSRDRASGANVLTF
TRBV5-1	TRBD2	TRBJ2-1	-	TGCGCCAGCAGCTTCCCTGAGAGCGGGGTCTCCTACAATGAGCAGTTCTTC	CASSFPESGVSYNEQFF
TRBV7-2	-	TRBJ1-2	few	TGTGCCAGCAGCTTAGACAGGGAATATGGCTACACCTTC	CASSLDREYGYTF
TRBV10-3	TRBD1	TRBJ1-1	-	TGTGCCATCAGTGAGACCGGGACAGGGGACACTGAAGCTTTCTTT	CAISETGTGDTEAFF
TRBV11-2	-	TRBJ1-1	-	TGTGCCAGCAGCCCCGACAGACAGAACACTGAAGCTTTCTTT	CASSPDRQNTEAFF
TRBV27	-	TRBJ1-5	few	TGTGCCAGCAGTCTTAGGGACTATCAGCCCCAGCATTTT	CASSLRDYQPQHF
TRBV5-1	TRBD2	TRBJ2-3	-	TGCGCCAGCAGCGTGGGGACTAGCGGGGGTTTCACAGATACGCAGTATTTT	CASSVGTSGGFTDTQYF
TRBV2	TRBD1	TRBJ2-3	once	TGTGCCAGCAGAAAAAGGGGGCAATTCACAGATACGCAGTATTTT	CASRKRGQFTDTQYF
TRBV6-1	-	TRBJ1-2	once	TGTGCCAGCAGTGAATTTAAGGACAGCTATGGCTACACCTTC	CASSEFKDSYGYTF
TRBV3-1/TRBV3-2	-	TRBJ2-2	-	TGTGCCAGCACCACTGTGGGGGGCACCGGGGAGCTGTTTTTT	CASTTVGGTGELFF
TRBV9	-	TRBJ1-6	-	TGTGCCAGCAGCGGTCATGTTCGGAATTCACCCCTCCACTTT	CASSGHVRNSPLHF
TRBV19	-	TRBJ1-1	-	TGTGCCAGTAGTGGGGAGGGCGGGATGAACACTGAAGCTTTCTTT	CASSGEGGMNTEAFF
TRBV5-4	-	TRBJ2-1	-	TGTGCCAGCAGCTTGGAAGAGGCGGGTGAGTTCTTC	CASSLEEAGEFF
TRBV3-1/TRBV3-2	-	TRBJ1-1	many	TGTGCCAGCTCCAACTACAGGGACACTGAAGCTTTCTTT	CASSNYRDTEAFF
TRBV6-5	-	TRBJ1-6	-	TGTGCCAGCAGGTTCCTGCTAAATAATTCACCCCTCCACTTT	CASRFLLNNSPLHF
TRBV5-1	TRBD1	TRBJ1-5	-	TGCGCCAGCAGCTCGACAGGGGCCAGCAATCAGCCCCAGCATTTT	CASSSTGASNQPQHF
TRBV7-2	-	TRBJ2-3	-	TGTGCCAGCAGCGGAAAGACTAGAGCTAGCACAGATACGCAGTATTTT	CASSGKTRASTDTQYF